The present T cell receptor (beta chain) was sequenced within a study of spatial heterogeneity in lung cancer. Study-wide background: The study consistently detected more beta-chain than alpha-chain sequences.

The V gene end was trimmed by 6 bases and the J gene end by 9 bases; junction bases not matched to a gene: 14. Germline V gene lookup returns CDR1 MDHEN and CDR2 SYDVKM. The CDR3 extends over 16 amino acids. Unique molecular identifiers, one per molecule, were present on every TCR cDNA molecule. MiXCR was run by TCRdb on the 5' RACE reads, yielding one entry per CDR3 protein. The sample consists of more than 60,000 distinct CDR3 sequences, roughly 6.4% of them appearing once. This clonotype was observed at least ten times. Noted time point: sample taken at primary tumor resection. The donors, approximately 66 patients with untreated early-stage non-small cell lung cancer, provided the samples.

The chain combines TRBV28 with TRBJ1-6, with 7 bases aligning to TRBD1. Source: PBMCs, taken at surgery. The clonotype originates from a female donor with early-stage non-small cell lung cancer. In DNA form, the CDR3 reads TGTGCCAGCAGCCTAATCGAACAGGGGATTGGTTCACCCCTCCACTTT. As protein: CASSLIEQGIGSPLHF.